This TCR beta chain was sequenced in a study of T cells in Graves' hyperthyroidism and ophthalmopathy. Study information: Peripheral blood was collected at initial diagnosis, before any treatment.

The germline V gene has CDR1 DFQATT and CDR2 SNEGSKA (reference sequence). This CDR3 region has 14 residues. The V gene end was trimmed by 3 bases and the J gene end by 5 bases; junction bases not matched to a gene: 6. This clonotype occurred a few times. Regions amplified from RNA transcripts were the TCR beta CDR3 regions. First-round RT-PCR targeting the TCR CDR3 was performed with the HTBI primer set. TCRdb re-called the multiplex PCR reads with MiXCR, one entry per CDR3 protein. Among some 350,000 distinct CDR3 sequences listed, about 15% were seen once. The chain recombines TRBV20-1 with TRBJ2-5, with 10 bases fitting TRBD1. Source material: blood. The source is a woman aged 55-69 years with Graves' ophthalmopathy. This CDR3 reads CSARMGQGLETQYF. CDR3 in DNA: TGCAGTGCTAGGATGGGACAGGGGCTGGAGACCCAGTACTTC.